These T cell receptor beta chains were read from a single sample in a study of blood T cell repertoires in COVID-19. Here immunoSEQ multiplex PCR was the method, and the copy in TCRdb shows in-frame clones only, minus some. Among 150,000 to 200,000 clones listed, roughly four fifths were seen once. Material: peripheral blood. The receptors stem from a human donor in a cohort sampled during active COVID-19. CDR3s include the opening cysteine and the closing phenylalanine or tryptophan. D genes are given only for firm matches. A row's size may be missing; if present it is once, few, many or a size class.

size,J,D,V,DNA,CDR3
NA,TRBJ1-6,TRBD1,TRBV6-4,TGTGCCAGCAGTCGAGACAGGGATAATTCACCCCTCCACTTT,CASSRDRDNSPLHF
NA,TRBJ2-1,TRBD1,TRBV6-2/TRBV6-3,TGTGCCAGCAGCCCTGGACAGGGGGTGGGCGGTGAGCAGTTCTTC,CASSPGQGVGGEQFF
NA,TRBJ2-2,NA,TRBV19,TGTGCCAGCGTCCTTGGGGGGACCGGGGAGCTGTTTTTT,CASVLGGTGELFF
NA,TRBJ1-3,NA,TRBV6-5,TGTGCCAGCACGGGGGACTCTGGAAACACCATATATTTT,CASTGDSGNTIYF
NA,TRBJ1-6,NA,TRBV7-9,TGTGCCAGCAGCCAAGACAGCCGAAGTACTTCACCCCTCCACTTT,CASSQDSRSTSPLHF
NA,TRBJ1-4,NA,TRBV5-1,TGCGCCAGCAGCTTGACCATGGGGGCGATTAATGAAAAACTGTTTTTT,CASSLTMGAINEKLFF
NA,TRBJ2-5,TRBD2,TRBV6-2/TRBV6-3,TGTGCCAGCAGCCTACTAGCGGGGGTGTCTCGGGAGACCCAGTACTTC,CASSLLAGVSRETQYF
NA,TRBJ1-1,NA,TRBV3-1/TRBV3-2,TGTGCCAGCAGCCTGCGTGACACTGAAGCTTTCTTT,CASSLRDTEAFF
NA,TRBJ1-1,NA,TRBV6-2/TRBV6-3,TGTGCCAGCAGTTTCGACACTGAAGCTTTCTTT,CASSFDTEAFF
few,TRBJ1-5,NA,TRBV4-1,TGCGCCAGCAGCCAAGGGGTTTCGGGGTCAGCCCAGCATTTT,CASSQGVSGSAQHF
NA,TRBJ2-5,TRBD2,TRBV19,TGTGCCAGTAGTATTTGGTCTAGCGGGAGGGTCCAGACCCAGTACTTC,CASSIWSSGRVQTQYF
NA,TRBJ2-3,TRBD1,TRBV15,TGTGCCACCAGCGAAAAACAGGGGGACTTTAGCACAGATACGCAGTATTTT,CATSEKQGDFSTDTQYF
NA,TRBJ2-1,NA,TRBV27,TGTGCCAGCAGTGAGTTGAGGGCAAATGAGCAGTTCTTC,CASSELRANEQFF
NA,TRBJ2-2,NA,TRBV15,TGTGCCACCAGCAGGCAACGGGAAGTGGCCGGGGAGCTGTTTTTT,CATSRQREVAGELFF
NA,TRBJ2-5,TRBD1,TRBV5-8,TGTGCCAGCATCCGGGACAGAACAGGAGAGACCCAGTACTTC,CASIRDRTGETQYF
NA,TRBJ2-1,TRBD2,TRBV3-1/TRBV3-2,TGTGCCAGCAGCCAGCTAGCGGGAGGGCCCTACAATGAGCAGTTCTTC,CASSQLAGGPYNEQFF
NA,TRBJ1-1,NA,TRBV19,TGTGCCAGTAGTTCATATACCGGGAACACTGAAGCTTTCTTT,CASSSYTGNTEAFF
NA,TRBJ2-7,TRBD2,TRBV7-2,TGTGCCAGCACATCTAGCGGGGGGCCCTACGAGCAGTACTTC,CASTSSGGPYEQYF
NA,TRBJ1-2,TRBD1,TRBV10-1,TGCGCCAGCAGCATGACAGGGAACTATGGCTACACCTTC,CASSMTGNYGYTF
NA,TRBJ2-4,NA,TRBV29-1,TGCAGCGTTGCCTCAAGAGGCATTCAGTACTTC,CSVASRGIQYF
NA,TRBJ2-3,NA,TRBV3-1/TRBV3-2,TGTGCCAGCAGCGCAAAAGGAAGACTAGTAACAGATACGCAGTATTTT,CASSAKGRLVTDTQYF
NA,TRBJ1-4,NA,TRBV7-9,TGTGCCAGCAGCTTAGGAGGGGGTAATAATGAAAAACTGTTTTTT,CASSLGGGNNEKLFF
NA,TRBJ1-6,NA,TRBV7-2,TGTGCCAGCAAGGTGACACGGGAGAATTCACCCCTCCACTTT,CASKVTRENSPLHF
NA,TRBJ2-7,NA,TRBV7-2,TGTGCCAGCAGCTTAGCGCAACCCGGCAGGGTGACCCCTCGCGAGCAGTACTTC,CASSLAQPGRVTPREQYF
few,TRBJ1-2,NA,TRBV19,TGTGCCAGTAGTACTCCTCAGGGGAACTATGGCTACACCTTC,CASSTPQGNYGYTF
NA,TRBJ1-1,NA,TRBV10-1,TGCGCCAGCTCGGGACACCTGAACACTGAAGCTTTCTTT,CASSGHLNTEAFF
few,TRBJ2-1,NA,TRBV10-1,TGCGCCAGCAGTGGGGGGGCTAGCGGTGAGAATGAGCAGTTCTTC,CASSGGASGENEQFF
NA,TRBJ2-7,TRBD1,TRBV9,TGTGCCAGCAGCGTAGAACAGGGGAATTCCTACGAGCAGTACTTC,CASSVEQGNSYEQYF
once,TRBJ1-6,NA,TRBV5-4,TGTGCCAGCAGCCGCGAACTCCCCTGGTCACCCCTCCACTTT,CASSRELPWSPLHF
NA,TRBJ2-5,TRBD1,TRBV28,TGTGCCAGCAGTCCCCTGGGACAGGGGGAAGAGACCCAGTACTTC,CASSPLGQGEETQYF
NA,TRBJ2-7,NA,TRBV28,TGTGCCAGCAGTCCTAGTCGGACTTCGTCCACCTACGAGCAGTACTTC,CASSPSRTSSTYEQYF
NA,TRBJ2-7,NA,TRBV10-2,TGCGCCAGCAGTGAGTCAGGGGAACCATACGAGCAGTACTTC,CASSESGEPYEQYF
few,TRBJ2-7,NA,TRBV3-1/TRBV3-2,TGTGCCAGCAGCCTAAGTCGGGACATAGTTCACGAGCAGTACTTC,CASSLSRDIVHEQYF